These 2 T cell receptor beta chains share one sample of origin, sequenced in a study of T cells after yellow fever vaccination. TCRdb called the 5' RACE reads again in MiXCR, with one record for every CDR3 protein. The table has 20,000 to 30,000 distinct CDR3 sequences, approximately 5% seen once. Here the sequenced sample was PBMCs, either bulk or a sorted T-cell subset (CD4+, CD8+, memory, or dextramer-sorted; not recorded which), taken 15 days after the yellow fever booster vaccination. The receptors shown here come from a man aged 25-45 years who received the YFV17D yellow fever vaccine.

At least ten counts were recorded for this clonotype. The chain has TRBV15 and TRBJ2-1; 7 nucleotides line up with TRBD2. This CDR3 is 15 amino acids long. With V trimmed by 3 bases and J by 6 bases, 8 bases remained unmatched. Germline assignment: CDR1 LNHNV and CDR2 YYDKDF (reference sequence). The CDR3 nucleotides read TGTGCCACCAGCAGCCCGAGGGAGGGTCGCAATGAGCAGTTCTTC. It yields the protein CATSSPREGRNEQFF. Full variable domain (missing parts from reference TRBV15 and TRBJ2-1): DAMVIQNPRYQVTQFGKPVTLSCSQTLNHNVMYWYQQKSSQAPKLLFHYYDKDFNNEADTPDNFQSRRPNTSFCFLDIRSPGLGDTAMYLCATSSPREGRNEQFFGPGTRLTVL.

This clonotype appeared many times. V and J are TRBV12-3 or TRBV12-4 and TRBJ2-7; the D call may be TRBD1 or TRBD2 (6 bases each). The CDR3 loop spans 13 amino acids. Trimming took off 5 bases at V and 3 bases at J, with 11 bases between the two ends. The CDR3 DNA reads TGTGCCAGCAGTATCAGGGGACTCTACGAGCAGTACTTC. Amino acids: CASSIRGLYEQYF.